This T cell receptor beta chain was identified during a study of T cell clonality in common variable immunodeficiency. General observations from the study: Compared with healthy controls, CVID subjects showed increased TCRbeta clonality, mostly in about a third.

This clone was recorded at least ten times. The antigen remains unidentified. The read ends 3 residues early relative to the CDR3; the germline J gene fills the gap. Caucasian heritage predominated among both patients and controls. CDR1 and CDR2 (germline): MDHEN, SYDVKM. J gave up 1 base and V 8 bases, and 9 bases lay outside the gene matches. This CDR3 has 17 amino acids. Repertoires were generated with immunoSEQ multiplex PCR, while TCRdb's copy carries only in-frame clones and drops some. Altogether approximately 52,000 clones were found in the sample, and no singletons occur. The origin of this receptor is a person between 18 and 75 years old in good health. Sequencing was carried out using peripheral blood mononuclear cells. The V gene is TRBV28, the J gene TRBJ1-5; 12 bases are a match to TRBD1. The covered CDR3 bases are TGTGCCAGCCGGGGGGGACAGGGGGCATTCAGCAATCAGCCC. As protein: CASRGGQGAFSNQP. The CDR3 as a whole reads CASRGGQGAFSNQPQHF.